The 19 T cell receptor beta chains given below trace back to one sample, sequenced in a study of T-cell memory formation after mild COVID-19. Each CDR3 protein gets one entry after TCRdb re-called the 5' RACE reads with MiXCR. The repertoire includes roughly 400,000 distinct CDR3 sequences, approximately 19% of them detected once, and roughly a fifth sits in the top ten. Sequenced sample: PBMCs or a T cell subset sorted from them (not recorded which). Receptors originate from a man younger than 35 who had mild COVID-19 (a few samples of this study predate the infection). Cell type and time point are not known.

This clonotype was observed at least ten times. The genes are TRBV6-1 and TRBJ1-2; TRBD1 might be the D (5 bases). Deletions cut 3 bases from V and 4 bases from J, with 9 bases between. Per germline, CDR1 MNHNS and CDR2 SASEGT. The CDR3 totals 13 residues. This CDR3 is CASSDRVTYGYTF. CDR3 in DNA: TGTGCCAGCAGTGACAGGGTGACCTATGGCTACACCTTC.

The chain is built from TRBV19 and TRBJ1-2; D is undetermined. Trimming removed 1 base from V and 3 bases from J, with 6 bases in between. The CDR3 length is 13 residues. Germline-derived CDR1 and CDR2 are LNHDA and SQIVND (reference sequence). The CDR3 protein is CASSIGGDYGYTF. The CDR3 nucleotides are TGTGCCAGTAGTATAGGCGGGGACTATGGCTACACCTTC.

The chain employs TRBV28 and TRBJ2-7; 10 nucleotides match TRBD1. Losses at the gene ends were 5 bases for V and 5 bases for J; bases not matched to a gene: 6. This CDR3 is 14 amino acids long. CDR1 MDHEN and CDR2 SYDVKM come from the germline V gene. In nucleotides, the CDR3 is TGTGCCAGCAGTCCATCCGGGACAGGGGACGAGCAGTACGTC. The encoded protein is CASSPSGTGDEQYV.

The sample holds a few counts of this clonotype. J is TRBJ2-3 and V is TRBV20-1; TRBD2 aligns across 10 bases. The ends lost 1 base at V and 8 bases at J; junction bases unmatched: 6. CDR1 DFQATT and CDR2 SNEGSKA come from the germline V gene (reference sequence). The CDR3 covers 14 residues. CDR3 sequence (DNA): TGCAGTGCTAGAGTGAGCGGGGGGGCCAGTACGCAGTATTTT. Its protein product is CSARVSGGASTQYF.

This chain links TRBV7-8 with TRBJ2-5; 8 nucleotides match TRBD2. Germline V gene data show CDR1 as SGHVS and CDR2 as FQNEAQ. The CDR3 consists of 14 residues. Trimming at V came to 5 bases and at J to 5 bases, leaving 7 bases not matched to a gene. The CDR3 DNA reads TGTGCCAGCAGCCTCCGGACTAGCTACGAGACCCAGTACTTC. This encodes CASSLRTSYETQYF.

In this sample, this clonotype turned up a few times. The CDR3 DNA sequence: TGTGCCACCAGCCACCCGGACAGGGGGCCAGATGAGCAGTTCTTC. It codes for CATSHPDRGPDEQFF. The V gene is TRBV15, the J gene TRBJ2-1; 11 nucleotides agree with TRBD1. The CDR3 loop spans 15 amino acids. The germline V gene has CDR1 LNHNV and CDR2 YYDKDF (reference sequence). The V segment lost 5 bases and the J segment 8 bases; nucleotides outside the gene matches: 8.

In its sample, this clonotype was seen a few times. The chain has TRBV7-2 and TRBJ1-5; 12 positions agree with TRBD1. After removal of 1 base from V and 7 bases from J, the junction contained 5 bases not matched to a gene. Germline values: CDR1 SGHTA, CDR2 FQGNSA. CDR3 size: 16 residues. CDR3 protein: CASSLGDRGRGQPQHF. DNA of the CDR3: TGTGCCAGCAGCTTAGGGGACAGGGGGCGAGGACAGCCCCAGCATTTT. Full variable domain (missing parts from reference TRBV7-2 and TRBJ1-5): GAGVSQSPSNKVTEKGKDVELRCDPISGHTALYWYRQSLGQGLEFLIYFQGNSAPDKSGLPSDRFSAERTGGSVSTLTIQRTQQEDSAVYLCASSLGDRGRGQPQHFGDGTRLSIL.

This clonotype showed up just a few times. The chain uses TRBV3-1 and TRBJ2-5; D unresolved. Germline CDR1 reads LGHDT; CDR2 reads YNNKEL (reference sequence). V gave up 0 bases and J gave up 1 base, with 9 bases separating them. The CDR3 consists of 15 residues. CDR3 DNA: TGTGCCAGCAGCCAAGATAGTTACAGCCAAGAGACCCAGTACTTC. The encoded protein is CASSQDSYSQETQYF.

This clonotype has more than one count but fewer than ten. CDR3 DNA: TGTGCCAGCAGCTTAGCGTTCGGCCAGGGAGAGACCCAGTACTTC. This translates into CASSLAFGQGETQYF. The chain couples TRBV7-9 to TRBJ2-5; a weak D match, TRBD1 (5 bases). The CDR3 consists of 15 residues. Trimming left V 0 bases short and J 4 bases short, with 12 bases between. CDR1 is SEHNR and CDR2 is FQNEAQ in the germline V gene (reference sequence).

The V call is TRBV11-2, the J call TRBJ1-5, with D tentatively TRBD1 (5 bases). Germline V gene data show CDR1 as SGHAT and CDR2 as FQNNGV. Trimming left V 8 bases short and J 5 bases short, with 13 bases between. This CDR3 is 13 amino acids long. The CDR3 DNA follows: TGTGCCAGCGGAGTGGGCAGGGATCAGCCCCAGCATTTT. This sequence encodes CASGVGRDQPQHF.

The CDR3 here is CASSMQGPSGKLFF. The DNA for the CDR3 is TGTGCCAGTAGTATGCAGGGCCCCAGTGGAAAACTGTTTTTT. This chain links TRBV19 with TRBJ1-4; perhaps TRBD1 as D (5 bases). Looked up from germline, CDR1 is LNHDA and CDR2 is SQIVND (reference sequence). CDR3 length: 14 residues. Trimming stripped 3 bases from V and 10 bases from J, with 15 bases between.

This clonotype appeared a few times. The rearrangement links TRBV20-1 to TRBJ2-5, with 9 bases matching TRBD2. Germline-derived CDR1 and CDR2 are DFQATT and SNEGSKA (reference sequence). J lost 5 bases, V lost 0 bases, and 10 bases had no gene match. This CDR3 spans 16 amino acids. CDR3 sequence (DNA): TGCAGTGCTAGAGATTTTAGCGGGGGCCCACATGAGACCCAGTACTTC. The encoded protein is CSARDFSGGPHETQYF.

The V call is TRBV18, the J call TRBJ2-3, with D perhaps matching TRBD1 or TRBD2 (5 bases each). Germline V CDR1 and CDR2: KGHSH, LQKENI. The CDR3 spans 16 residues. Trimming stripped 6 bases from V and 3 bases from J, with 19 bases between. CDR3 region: CASSRQRGTVTDTQYF. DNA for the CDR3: TGTGCCAGCTCCCGACAGCGAGGGACGGTAACAGATACGCAGTATTTT.

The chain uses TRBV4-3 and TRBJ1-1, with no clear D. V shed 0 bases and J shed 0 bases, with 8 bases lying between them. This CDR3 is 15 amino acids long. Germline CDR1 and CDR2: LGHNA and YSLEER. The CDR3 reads CASSQDSRVNTEAFF. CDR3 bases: TGCGCCAGCAGCCAAGATTCTAGGGTGAACACTGAAGCTTTCTTT.

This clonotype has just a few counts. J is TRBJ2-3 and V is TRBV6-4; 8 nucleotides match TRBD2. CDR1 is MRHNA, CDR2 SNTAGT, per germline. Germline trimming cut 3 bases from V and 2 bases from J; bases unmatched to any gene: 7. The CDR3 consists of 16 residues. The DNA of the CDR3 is TGTGCCAGCAGTGAGGCGGGGGGAAAACACACAGATACGCAGTATTTT. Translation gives CASSEAGGKHTDTQYF.

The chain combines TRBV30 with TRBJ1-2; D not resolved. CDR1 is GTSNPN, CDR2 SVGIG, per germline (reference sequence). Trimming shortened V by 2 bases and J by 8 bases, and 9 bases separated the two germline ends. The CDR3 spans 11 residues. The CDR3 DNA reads TGTGCCTGGAGTCCGGTGGGAGGCTACACCTTC. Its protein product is CAWSPVGGYTF.

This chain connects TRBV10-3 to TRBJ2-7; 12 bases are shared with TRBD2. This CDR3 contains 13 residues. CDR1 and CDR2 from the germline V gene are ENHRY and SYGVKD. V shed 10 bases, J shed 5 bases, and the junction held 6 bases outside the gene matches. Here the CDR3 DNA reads TGTGCCACTGGACTAGCGGGGCAAAACGAGCAGTACGTC. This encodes CATGLAGQNEQYV.

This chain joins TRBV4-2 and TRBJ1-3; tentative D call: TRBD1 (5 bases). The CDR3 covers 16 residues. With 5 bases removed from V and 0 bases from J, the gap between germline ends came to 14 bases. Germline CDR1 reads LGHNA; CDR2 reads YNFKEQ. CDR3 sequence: CASSTIPRGSGNTIYF. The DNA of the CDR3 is TGTGCCAGCAGCACCATTCCGAGGGGCTCTGGAAACACCATATATTTT.

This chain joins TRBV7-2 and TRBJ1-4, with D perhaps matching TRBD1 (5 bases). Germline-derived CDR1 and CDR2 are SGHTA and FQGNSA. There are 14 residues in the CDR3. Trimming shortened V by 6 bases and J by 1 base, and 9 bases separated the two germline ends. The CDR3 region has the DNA TGTGCCAGCAGACCAGACAGAACTAATGAAAAACTGTTTTTT. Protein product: CASRPDRTNEKLFF.